This T cell receptor beta chain was identified during a study of T cell changes during pregnancy in multiple sclerosis (dated by TCRdb to between 2017 and 2020). The study in broad terms: The study examined how the T cell repertoire changed over the course of pregnancy in women with multiple sclerosis.

Library method: the immunoSEQ multiplex PCR assay. TCRdb mirrors the immuneACCESS table, restricted to in-frame sequences. Some clones are absent from its copies; in checked studies, under half trace to an unresolved V gene, and the reason for the others is unknown. Here the sample has around 85,000 clones; about 89% occur a single time. 3.5% of the sample is held by the ten biggest clonotypes. At the junction V is shortened by 0 bases and J by 8 bases, with 13 bases in between. As encoded in the germline V gene, CDR1 is MNHNS while CDR2 is SASEGT. From its cysteine to its phenylalanine, the CDR3 spans 14 amino acids. Kept here is only the CDR3 DNA, which spans 42 bases and is read in frame from base 1. Concerning this clone: Its antigen remains undetermined. No qualities accompany the bases; no much larger clone lies one base away.

The specimen comprised PBMCs, sampled in the first trimester of pregnancy. In this chain, TRBV6-1 is recombined with TRBJ1-2, with the D gene not clear enough to name. The origin of this receptor is a female donor in good health, serving as a control in a pregnancy study. Some clones in this sample may be carry-over from other donors' samples. The CDR3 region reads CASSEAGGSSGYTF. The nucleotide sequence is given as TGTGCCAGCAGTGAAGCGGGAGGGTCGAGCGGCTACACCTTC.